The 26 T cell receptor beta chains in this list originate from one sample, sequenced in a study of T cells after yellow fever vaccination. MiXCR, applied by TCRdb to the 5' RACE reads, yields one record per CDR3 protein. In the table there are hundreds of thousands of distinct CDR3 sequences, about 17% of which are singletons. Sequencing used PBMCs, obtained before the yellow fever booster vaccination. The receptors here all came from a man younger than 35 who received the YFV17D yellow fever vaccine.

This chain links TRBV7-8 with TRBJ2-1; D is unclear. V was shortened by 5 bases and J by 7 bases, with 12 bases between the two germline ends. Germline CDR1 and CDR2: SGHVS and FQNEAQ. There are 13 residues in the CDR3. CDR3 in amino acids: CASSPAEGNEQFF. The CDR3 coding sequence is TGTGCCAGCAGCCCGGCCGAAGGGAATGAGCAGTTCTTC.

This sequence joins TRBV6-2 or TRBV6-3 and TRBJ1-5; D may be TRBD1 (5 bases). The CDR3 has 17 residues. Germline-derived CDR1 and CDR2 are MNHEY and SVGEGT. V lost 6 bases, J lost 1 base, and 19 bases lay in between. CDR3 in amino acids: CASSQRQSDTSNQPQHF. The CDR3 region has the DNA TGTGCCAGCAGCCAAAGACAGAGTGATACGAGCAATCAGCCCCAGCATTTT.

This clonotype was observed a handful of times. CDR3 in DNA: TGCGCCAGCAGCCAAGATTTGCCGACCGGGTACAATCAGCCCCAGCATTTT. Translation gives CASSQDLPTGYNQPQHF. V and J are TRBV4-3 and TRBJ1-5; D gene ambiguous. Germline V gives CDR1 LGHNA, CDR2 YSLEER. Trimming removed 0 bases at V and 3 bases at J, with 15 bases between. This CDR3 contains 17 residues.

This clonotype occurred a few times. The CDR3 region has the DNA TGTGCCAGCAGCCCCAGAGGATGGGACACCATATATTTT. This codes for CASSPRGWDTIYF. J is TRBJ1-3 and V is TRBV5-8; D not resolved. Germline CDR1 SGHTS, CDR2 YDEGEE. Trimming removed 4 bases from V and 8 bases from J, with 13 bases in between. The CDR3 runs 13 residues.

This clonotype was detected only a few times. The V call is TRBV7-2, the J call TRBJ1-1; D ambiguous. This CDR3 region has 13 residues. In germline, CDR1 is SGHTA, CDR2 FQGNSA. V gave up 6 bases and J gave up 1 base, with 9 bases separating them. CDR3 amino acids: CASRFGWNTEAFF. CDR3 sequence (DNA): TGTGCCAGCAGGTTCGGATGGAACACTGAAGCTTTCTTT. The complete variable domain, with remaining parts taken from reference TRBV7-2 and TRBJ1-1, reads GAGVSQSPSNKVTEKGKDVELRCDPISGHTALYWYRQSLGQGLEFLIYFQGNSAPDKSGLPSDRFSAERTGGSVSTLTIQRTQQEDSAVYLCASRFGWNTEAFFGQGTRLTVV.

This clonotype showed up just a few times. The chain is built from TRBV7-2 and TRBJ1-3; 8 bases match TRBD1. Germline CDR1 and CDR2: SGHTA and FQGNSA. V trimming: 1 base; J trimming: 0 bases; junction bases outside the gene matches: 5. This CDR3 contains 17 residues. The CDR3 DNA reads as TGTGCCAGCAGCTTAGAGGGGACAGGCAGCTCTGGAAACACCATATATTTT. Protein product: CASSLEGTGSSGNTIYF. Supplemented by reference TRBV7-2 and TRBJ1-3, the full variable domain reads GAGVSQSPSNKVTEKGKDVELRCDPISGHTALYWYRQSLGQGLEFLIYFQGNSAPDKSGLPSDRFSAERTGGSVSTLTIQRTQQEDSAVYLCASSLEGTGSSGNTIYFGEGSWLTVV.

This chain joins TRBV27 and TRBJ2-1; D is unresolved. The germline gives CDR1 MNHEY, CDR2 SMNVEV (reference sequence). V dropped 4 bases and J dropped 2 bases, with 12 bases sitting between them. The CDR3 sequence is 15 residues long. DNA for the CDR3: TGTGCCAGCAGTTCTCGGGCTCCCGCCTACAATGAGCAGTTCTTC. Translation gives CASSSRAPAYNEQFF.

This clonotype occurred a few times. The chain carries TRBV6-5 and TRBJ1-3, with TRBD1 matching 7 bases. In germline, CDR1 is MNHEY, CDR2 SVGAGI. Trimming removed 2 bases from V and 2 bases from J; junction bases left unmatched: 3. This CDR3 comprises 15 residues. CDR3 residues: CASSYGTGAGNTIYF. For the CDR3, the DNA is TGTGCCAGCAGTTACGGAACAGGGGCTGGAAACACCATATATTTT.

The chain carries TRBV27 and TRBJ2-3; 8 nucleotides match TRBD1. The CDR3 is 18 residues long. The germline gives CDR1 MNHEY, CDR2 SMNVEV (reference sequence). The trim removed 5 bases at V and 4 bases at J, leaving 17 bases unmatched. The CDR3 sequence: CASSLQGAYLLSPDTQYF. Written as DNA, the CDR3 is TGTGCCAGCAGTCTTCAGGGGGCCTACCTACTCTCGCCAGATACGCAGTATTTT.

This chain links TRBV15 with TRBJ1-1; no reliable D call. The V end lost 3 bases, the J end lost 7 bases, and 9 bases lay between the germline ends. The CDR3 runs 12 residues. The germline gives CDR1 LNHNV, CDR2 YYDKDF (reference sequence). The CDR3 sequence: CATSRADGEAFF. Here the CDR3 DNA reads TGTGCCACCAGCAGGGCGGACGGTGAAGCTTTCTTT.

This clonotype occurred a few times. The CDR3 DNA reads TGCAGTGCTCCCCGGGGGGATCCAGAGACCCAGTACTTC. Protein product: CSAPRGDPETQYF. The rearrangement uses TRBV20-1 and TRBJ2-5; 7 nucleotides agree with TRBD2. V shed 5 bases and J 4 bases; nucleotides not matched to a gene: 7. Germline-derived CDR1 and CDR2 are DFQATT and SNEGSKA (reference sequence). This CDR3 is 13 amino acids long.

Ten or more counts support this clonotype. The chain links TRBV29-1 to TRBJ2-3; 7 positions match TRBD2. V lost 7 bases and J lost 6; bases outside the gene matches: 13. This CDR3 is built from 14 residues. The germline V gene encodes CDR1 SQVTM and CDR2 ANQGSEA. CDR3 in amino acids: CSEKSGDPTDTQYF. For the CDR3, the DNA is TGCAGCGAGAAGAGCGGGGACCCCACGGATACGCAGTATTTT.

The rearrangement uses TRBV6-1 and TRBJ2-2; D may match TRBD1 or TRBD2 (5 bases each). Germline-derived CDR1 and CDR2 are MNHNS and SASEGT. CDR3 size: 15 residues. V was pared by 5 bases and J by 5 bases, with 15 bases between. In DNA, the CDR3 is TGTGCCAGCAGTCTGAGGGGCCTCAATACCGGGGAGCTGTTTTTT. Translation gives CASSLRGLNTGELFF.

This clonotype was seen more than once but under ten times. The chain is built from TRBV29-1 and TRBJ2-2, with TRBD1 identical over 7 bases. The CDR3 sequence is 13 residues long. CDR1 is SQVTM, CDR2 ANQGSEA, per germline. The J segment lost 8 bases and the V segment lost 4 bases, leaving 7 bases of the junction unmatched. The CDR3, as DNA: TGCAGCGTTGTGAGGGGGCGCGGTGGGGAGCTGTTTTTT. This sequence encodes CSVVRGRGGELFF.

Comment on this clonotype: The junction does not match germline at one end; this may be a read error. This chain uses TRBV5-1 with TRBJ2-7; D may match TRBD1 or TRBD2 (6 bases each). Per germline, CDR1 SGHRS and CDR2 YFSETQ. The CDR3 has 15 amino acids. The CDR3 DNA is TGTGCCAGCAGCCCAGGGGACTCCTCGGTTGGGGAGCAGTACTTC. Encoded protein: CASSPGDSSVGEQYF. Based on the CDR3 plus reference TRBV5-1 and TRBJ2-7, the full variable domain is KAGVTQTPRYLIKTRGQQVTLSCSPISGHRSVSWYQQTPGQGLQFLFEYFSETQRNKGNFPGRFSGRQFSNSRSEMNVSTLELGDSALYLCASSPGDSSVGEQYFGPGTRLTVT.

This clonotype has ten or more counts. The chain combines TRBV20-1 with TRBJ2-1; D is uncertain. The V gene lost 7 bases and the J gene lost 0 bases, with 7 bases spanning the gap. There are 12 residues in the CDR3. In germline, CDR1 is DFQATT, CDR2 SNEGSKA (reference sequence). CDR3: CSESGSYNEQFF. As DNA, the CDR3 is TGCAGTGAAAGTGGCTCCTACAATGAGCAGTTCTTC.

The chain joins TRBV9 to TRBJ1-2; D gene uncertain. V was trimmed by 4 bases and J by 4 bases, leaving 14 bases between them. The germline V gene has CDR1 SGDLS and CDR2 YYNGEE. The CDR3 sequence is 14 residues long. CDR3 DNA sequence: TGTGCCAGCAGCCCGAGGGCGGAGTTCTATGGCTACACCTTC. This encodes CASSPRAEFYGYTF.

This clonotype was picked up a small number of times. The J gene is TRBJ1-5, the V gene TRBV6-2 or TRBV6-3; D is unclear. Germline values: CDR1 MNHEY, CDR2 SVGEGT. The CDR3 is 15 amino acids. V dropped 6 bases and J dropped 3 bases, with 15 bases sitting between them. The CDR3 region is CASRPLFRVNQPQHF. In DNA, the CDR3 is TGTGCCAGCAGGCCTCTCTTTCGCGTCAATCAGCCCCAGCATTTT.

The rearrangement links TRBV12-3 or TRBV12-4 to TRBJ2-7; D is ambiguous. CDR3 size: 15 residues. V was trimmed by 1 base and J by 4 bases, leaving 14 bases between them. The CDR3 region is CASSLVGTLAYEQYF. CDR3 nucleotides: TGTGCCAGCAGTTTAGTAGGCACCCTTGCTTACGAGCAGTACTTC.

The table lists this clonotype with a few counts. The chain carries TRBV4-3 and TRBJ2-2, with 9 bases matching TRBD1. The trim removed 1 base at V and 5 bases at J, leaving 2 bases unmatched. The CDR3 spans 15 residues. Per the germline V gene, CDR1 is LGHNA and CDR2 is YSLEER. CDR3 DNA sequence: TGCGCCAGCAGCCAAGGACAGGGGGGTACCGGGGAGCTGTTTTTT. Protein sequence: CASSQGQGGTGELFF.

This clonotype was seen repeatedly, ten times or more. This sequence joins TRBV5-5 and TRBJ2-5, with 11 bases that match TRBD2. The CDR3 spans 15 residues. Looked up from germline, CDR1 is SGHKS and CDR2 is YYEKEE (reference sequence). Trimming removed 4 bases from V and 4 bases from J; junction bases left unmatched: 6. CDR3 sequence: CASSQGLAVGETQYF. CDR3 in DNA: TGTGCCAGCAGCCAGGGACTAGCGGTAGGAGAGACCCAGTACTTC. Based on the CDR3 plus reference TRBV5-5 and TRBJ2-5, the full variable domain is DAGVTQSPTHLIKTRGQQVTLRCSPISGHKSVSWYQQVLGQGPQFIFQYYEKEERGRGNFPDRFSARQFPNYSSELNVNALLLGDSALYLCASSQGLAVGETQYFGPGTRLLVL.

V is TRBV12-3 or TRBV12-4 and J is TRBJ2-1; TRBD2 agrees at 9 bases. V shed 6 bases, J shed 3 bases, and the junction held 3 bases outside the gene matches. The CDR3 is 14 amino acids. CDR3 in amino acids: CASSSSGVYNEQFF. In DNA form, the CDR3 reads TGTGCCAGCAGCTCTAGCGGGGTCTACAATGAGCAGTTCTTC.

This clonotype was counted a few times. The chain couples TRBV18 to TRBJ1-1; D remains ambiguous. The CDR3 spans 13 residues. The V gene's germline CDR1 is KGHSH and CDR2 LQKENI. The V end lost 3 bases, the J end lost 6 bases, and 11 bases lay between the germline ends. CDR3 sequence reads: CASSPRGYPEAFF. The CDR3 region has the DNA TGTGCCAGCTCACCGAGAGGGTACCCTGAAGCTTTCTTT.

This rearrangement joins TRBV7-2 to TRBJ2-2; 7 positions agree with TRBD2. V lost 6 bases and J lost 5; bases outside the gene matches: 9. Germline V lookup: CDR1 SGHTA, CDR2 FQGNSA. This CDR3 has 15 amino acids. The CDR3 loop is CASRFAAGTTGELFF. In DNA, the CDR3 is TGTGCCAGCAGGTTCGCAGCGGGGACGACCGGGGAGCTGTTTTTT.

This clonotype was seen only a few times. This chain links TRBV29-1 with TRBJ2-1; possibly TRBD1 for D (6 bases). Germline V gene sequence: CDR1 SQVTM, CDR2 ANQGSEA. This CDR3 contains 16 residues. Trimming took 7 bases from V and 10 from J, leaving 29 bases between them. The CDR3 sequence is CSGLWLPGSEGDEQFF. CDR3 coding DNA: TGCAGCGGCTTGTGGTTACCAGGGAGTGAGGGGGACGAGCAGTTCTTC.

For the CDR3, the DNA is TGTGCCAGCAGCAAACAGGGCGGGCCCCAGCATTTT. It yields the protein CASSKQGGPQHF. The chain carries TRBV7-6 and TRBJ1-5; a weak D match, TRBD1 (6 bases). Germline loops: CDR1 SGHVS, CDR2 FNYEAQ. Between the trimmed V and J ends, which lost 5 bases and 9 bases, there was a span of 11 bases. The CDR3 extends over 12 amino acids.